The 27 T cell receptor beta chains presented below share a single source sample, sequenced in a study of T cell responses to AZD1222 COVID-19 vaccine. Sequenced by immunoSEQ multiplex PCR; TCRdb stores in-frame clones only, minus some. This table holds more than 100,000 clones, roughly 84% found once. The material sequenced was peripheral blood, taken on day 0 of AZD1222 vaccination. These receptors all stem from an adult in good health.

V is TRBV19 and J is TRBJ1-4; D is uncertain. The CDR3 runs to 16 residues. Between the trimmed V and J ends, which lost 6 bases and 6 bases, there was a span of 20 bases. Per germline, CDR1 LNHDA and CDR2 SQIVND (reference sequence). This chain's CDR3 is CASRSPQALNDEKLFF. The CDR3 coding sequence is TGTGCCAGTAGAAGTCCCCAGGCGCTAAACGATGAAAAACTGTTTTTT.

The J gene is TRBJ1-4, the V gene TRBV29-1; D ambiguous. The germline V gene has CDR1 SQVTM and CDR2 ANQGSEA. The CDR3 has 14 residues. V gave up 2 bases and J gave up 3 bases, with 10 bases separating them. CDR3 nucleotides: TGCAGCGTTGAATCAGGTGGTCCTAATGAAAAACTGTTTTTT. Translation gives CSVESGGPNEKLFF.

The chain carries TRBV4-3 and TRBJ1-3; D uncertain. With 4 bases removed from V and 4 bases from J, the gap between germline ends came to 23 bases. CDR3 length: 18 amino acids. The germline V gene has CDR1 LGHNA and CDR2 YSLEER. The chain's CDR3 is CASSLNSPSVGPGNTIYF. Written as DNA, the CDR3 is TGCGCCAGCAGCCTCAACAGCCCTTCAGTAGGGCCCGGAAACACCATATATTTT.

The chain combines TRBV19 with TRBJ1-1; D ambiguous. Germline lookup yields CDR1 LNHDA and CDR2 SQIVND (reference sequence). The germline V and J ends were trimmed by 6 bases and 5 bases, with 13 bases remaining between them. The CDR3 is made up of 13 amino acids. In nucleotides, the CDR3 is TGTGCCAGTAGGGCCGGCCAAGCGACTGAAGCTTTCTTT. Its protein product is CASRAGQATEAFF.

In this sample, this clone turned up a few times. CDR3 coding DNA: TGTGCCAGCAGTTTTTCCCTGGGGGAAGTGGGCAAAAACATTCAGTACTTC. Its translation: CASSFSLGEVGKNIQYF. The chain joins TRBV27 to TRBJ2-4; D may correspond to TRBD1 or TRBD2 (5 bases each). This CDR3 is built from 17 residues. Between the trimmed V and J ends, which lost 3 bases and 3 bases, there was a span of 18 bases. CDR1 is MNHEY and CDR2 is SMNVEV in the germline V gene (reference sequence).

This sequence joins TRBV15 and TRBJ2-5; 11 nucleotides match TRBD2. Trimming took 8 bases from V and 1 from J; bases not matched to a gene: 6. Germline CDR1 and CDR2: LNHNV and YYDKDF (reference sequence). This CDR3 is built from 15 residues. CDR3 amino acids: CATSTSGVIQETQYF. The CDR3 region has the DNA TGTGCCACCTCGACTAGCGGGGTTATCCAAGAGACCCAGTACTTC.

This chain's CDR3 is CASSPEQGAPRTEAFF. CDR3 DNA: TGCGCCAGCAGCCCAGAACAGGGGGCCCCGAGGACTGAAGCTTTCTTT. The chain is built from TRBV5-1 and TRBJ1-1; TRBD1 aligns across 9 bases. V trimming: 4 bases; J trimming: 5 bases; junction bases outside the gene matches: 12. The CDR3 totals 16 residues. CDR1 is SGHRS, CDR2 YFSETQ, per germline.

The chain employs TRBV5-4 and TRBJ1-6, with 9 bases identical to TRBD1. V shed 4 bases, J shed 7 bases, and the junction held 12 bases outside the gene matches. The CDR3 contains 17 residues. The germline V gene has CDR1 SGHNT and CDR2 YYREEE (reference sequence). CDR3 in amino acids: CASSPGQGRIENSPLHF. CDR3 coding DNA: TGTGCCAGCAGCCCCGGACAGGGGCGGATTGAGAATTCACCCCTCCACTTT.

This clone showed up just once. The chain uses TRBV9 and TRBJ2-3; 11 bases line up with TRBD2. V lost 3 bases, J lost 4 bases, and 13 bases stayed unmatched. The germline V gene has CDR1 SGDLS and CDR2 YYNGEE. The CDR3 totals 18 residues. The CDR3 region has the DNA TGTGCCAGCAGCGCAGCCCTATATAGCGGGGGGGCGGCAGATACGCAGTATTTT. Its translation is CASSAALYSGGAADTQYF. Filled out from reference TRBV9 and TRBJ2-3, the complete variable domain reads DSGVTQTPKHLITATGQRVTLRCSPRSGDLSVYWYQQSLDQGLQFLIQYYNGEERAKGNILERFSAQQFPDLHSELNLSSLELGDSALYFCASSAALYSGGAADTQYFGPGTRLTVL.

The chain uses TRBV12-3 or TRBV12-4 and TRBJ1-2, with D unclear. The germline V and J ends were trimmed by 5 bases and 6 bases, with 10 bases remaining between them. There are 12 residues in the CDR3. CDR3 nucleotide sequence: TGTGCCAGCAGTCCCGGTCGGAATGGCTACACCTTC. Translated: CASSPGRNGYTF.

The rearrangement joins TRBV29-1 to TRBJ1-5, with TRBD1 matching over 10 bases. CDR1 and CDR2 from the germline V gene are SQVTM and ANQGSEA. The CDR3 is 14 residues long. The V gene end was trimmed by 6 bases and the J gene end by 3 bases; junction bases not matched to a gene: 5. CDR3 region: CSVRTGGTNQPQHF. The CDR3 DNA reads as TGCAGCGTCCGGACAGGGGGGACCAATCAGCCCCAGCATTTT. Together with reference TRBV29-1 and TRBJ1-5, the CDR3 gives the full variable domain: SAVISQKPSRDICQRGTSLTIQCQVDSQVTMMFWYRQQPGQSLTLIATANQGSEATYESGFVIDKFPISRPNLTFSTLTVSNMSPEDSSIYLCSVRTGGTNQPQHFGDGTRLSIL.

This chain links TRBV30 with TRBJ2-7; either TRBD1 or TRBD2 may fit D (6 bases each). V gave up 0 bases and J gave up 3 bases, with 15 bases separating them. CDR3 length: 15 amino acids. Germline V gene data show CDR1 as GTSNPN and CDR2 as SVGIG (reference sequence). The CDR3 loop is CAWSVGGHWNYEQYF. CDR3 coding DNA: TGTGCCTGGAGTGTGGGGGGACATTGGAACTACGAGCAGTACTTC.

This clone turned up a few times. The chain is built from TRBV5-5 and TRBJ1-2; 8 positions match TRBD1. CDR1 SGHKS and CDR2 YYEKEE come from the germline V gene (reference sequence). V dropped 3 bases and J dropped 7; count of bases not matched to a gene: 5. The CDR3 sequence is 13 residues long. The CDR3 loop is CASSSSGTGGYTF. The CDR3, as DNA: TGTGCCAGCAGCTCTTCTGGGACAGGTGGCTACACCTTC.

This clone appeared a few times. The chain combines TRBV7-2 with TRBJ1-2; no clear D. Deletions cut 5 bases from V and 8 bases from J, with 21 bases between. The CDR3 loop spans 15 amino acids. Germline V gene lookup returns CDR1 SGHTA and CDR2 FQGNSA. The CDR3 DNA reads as TGTGCCAGCAGCCCTTACCTGGACGGGCGCGGGGGCTACACCTTC. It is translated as CASSPYLDGRGGYTF.

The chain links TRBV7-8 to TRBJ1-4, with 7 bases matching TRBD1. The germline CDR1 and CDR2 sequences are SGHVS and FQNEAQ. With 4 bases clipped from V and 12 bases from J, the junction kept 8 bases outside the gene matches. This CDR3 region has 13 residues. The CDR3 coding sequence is TGTGCCAGCAGCTGGACAGGCGACGGGGAACTGTTTTTT. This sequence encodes CASSWTGDGELFF.

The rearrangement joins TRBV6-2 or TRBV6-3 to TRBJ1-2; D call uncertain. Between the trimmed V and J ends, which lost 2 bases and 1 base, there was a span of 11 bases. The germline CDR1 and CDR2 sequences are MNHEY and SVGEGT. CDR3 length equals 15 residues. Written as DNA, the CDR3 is TGTGCCAGCAGTTACGAGCCGGGATTTAACTATGGCTACACCTTC. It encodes CASSYEPGFNYGYTF.

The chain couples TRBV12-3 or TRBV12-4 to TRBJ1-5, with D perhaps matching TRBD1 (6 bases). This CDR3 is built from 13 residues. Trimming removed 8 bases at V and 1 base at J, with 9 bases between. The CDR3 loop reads CASQGLSNQPQHF. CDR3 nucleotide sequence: TGTGCCAGCCAGGGGTTAAGCAATCAGCCCCAGCATTTT.

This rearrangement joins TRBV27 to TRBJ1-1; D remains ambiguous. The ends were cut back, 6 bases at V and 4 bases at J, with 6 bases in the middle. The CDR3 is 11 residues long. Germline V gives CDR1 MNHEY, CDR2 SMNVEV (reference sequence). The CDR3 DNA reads TGTGCCAGCAGAACACCCACTGAAGCTTTCTTT. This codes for CASRTPTEAFF.

The CDR3 protein is CASSLVGVANEKLFF. CDR3 in DNA: TGTGCCAGCAGCTTGGTCGGGGTGGCTAATGAAAAACTGTTTTTT. V and J are TRBV5-5 and TRBJ1-4; D call uncertain. Germline V gene sequence: CDR1 SGHKS, CDR2 YYEKEE (reference sequence). V lost 0 bases and J 3 bases, leaving 9 bases between the germline ends. The CDR3 contains 15 residues.

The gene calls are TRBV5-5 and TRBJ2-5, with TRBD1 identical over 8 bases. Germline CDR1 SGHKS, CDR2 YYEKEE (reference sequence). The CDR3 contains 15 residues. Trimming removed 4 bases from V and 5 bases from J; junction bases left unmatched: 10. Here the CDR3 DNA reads TGTGCCAGCAGCGTGGCTTCGACAGGGGATGAGACCCAGTACTTC. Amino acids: CASSVASTGDETQYF.

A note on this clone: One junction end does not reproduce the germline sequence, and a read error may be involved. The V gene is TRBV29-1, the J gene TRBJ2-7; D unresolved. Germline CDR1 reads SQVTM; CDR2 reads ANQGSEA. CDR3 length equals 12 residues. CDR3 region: CSVEIPPGEHYF. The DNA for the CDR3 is TGCAGCGTTGAAATTCCCCCGGGCGAGCACTACTTC.

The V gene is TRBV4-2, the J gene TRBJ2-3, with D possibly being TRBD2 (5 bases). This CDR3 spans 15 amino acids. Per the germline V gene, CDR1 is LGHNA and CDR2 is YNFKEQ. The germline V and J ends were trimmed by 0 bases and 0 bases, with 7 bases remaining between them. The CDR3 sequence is CASSQEAESTDTQYF. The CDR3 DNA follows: TGTGCCAGCAGCCAAGAAGCGGAAAGCACAGATACGCAGTATTTT.

The CDR3 DNA is TGTGCCAGCAGTTTGTGGGGAAATGAAAAACTGTTTTTT. The encoded protein is CASSLWGNEKLFF. The chain recombines TRBV12-3 or TRBV12-4 with TRBJ1-4, with D hard to call. V lost 3 bases and J lost 5, with 7 bases in between. The CDR3 has 13 amino acids.

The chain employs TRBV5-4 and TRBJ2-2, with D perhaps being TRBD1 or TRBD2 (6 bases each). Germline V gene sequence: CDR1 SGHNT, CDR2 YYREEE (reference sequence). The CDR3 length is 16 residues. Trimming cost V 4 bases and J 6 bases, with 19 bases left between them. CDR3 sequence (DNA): TGTGCCAGCAGCCCACCTGAGAGGGGGGCCCCCGGGGAGCTGTTTTTT. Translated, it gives CASSPPERGAPGELFF.

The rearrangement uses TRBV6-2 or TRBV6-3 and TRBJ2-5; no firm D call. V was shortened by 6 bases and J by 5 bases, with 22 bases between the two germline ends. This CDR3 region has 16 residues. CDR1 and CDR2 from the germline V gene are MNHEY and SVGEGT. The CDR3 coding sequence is TGTGCCAGCAGCCAACCGTCCCCCTGGGGTGGCGAGACCCAGTACTTC. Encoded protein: CASSQPSPWGGETQYF.

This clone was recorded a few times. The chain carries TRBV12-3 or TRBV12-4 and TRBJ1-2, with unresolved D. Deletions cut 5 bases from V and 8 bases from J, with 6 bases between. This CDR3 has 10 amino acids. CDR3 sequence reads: CASSLRGYTF. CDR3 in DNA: TGTGCCAGCAGTCTGCGAGGCTACACCTTC.

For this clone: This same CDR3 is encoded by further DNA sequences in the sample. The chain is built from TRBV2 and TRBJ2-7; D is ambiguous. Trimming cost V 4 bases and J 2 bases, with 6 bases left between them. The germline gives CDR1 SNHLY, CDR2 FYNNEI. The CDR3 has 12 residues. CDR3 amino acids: CASSAGPYEQYF. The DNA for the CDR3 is TGTGCCAGCAGTGCAGGACCCTACGAGCAGTACTTC. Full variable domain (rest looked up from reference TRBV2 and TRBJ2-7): EPEVTQTPSHQVTQMGQEVILRCVPISNHLYFYWYRQILGQKVEFLVSFYNNEISEKSEIFDDQFSVERPDGSNFTLKIRSTKLEDSAMYFCASSAGPYEQYFGPGTRLTVT.